The rows below give T cell receptor beta chains drawn from one sample of a study of blood T cell repertoires in COVID-19. Generated by immunoSEQ multiplex PCR, the TCRdb table keeps only in-frame clones and is missing some. Of fewer than 200,000 clones listed, 84% are singletons. Sequencing used peripheral blood. The receptors stem from an elderly woman with COVID-19, enrolled during active disease. Each CDR3 is given with its conserved first and last residue. The order of the fields is CDR3 DNA, CDR3 protein, J gene, V gene, clone size, D gene. A D gene is named only where the DNA matches it firmly. Some rows mark clone size as missing; the rest say once, few, many or name a class of expanded clone.

CDR3 DNA: TGTGCCAGCAGCCTCCTCCCCGGGACTAGCGCATACGAGCAGTACTTC
CDR3 protein: CASSLLPGTSAYEQYF
J gene: TRBJ2-7
V gene: TRBV3-1/TRBV3-2
clone size: NA
D gene: TRBD2

CDR3 DNA: TGTGCCAGCAGCTCCCAATTCGTGACAGGGGGCCCCTCTTCTTCCGAGCAGTACTTC
CDR3 protein: CASSSQFVTGGPSSSEQYF
J gene: TRBJ2-7
V gene: TRBV7-9
clone size: NA
D gene: TRBD1

CDR3 DNA: TGCGCCAGCAGTCACCGGGACAGGGACACCTACGAGCAGTACTTC
CDR3 protein: CASSHRDRDTYEQYF
J gene: TRBJ2-7
V gene: TRBV4-1
clone size: NA
D gene: TRBD1

CDR3 DNA: TGTGCCAGTAGTGAACAGGGGTGGGGCGGGGAGCTGTTTTTT
CDR3 protein: CASSEQGWGGELFF
J gene: TRBJ2-2
V gene: TRBV19
clone size: NA
D gene: TRBD1

CDR3 DNA: TGTGCCAGCCATCCTACCGGGGGAGAGACCCAGTACTTC
CDR3 protein: CASHPTGGETQYF
J gene: TRBJ2-5
V gene: TRBV27
clone size: NA
D gene: NA

CDR3 DNA: TGTGCCAGCAGCACCGTAGCGGGTGAGCAGTTCTTC
CDR3 protein: CASSTVAGEQFF
J gene: TRBJ2-1
V gene: TRBV7-3
clone size: NA
D gene: TRBD2

CDR3 DNA: TGTGCCACCAGTGATCCAGGACAGTCAAACTATGGCTACACCTTC
CDR3 protein: CATSDPGQSNYGYTF
J gene: TRBJ1-2
V gene: TRBV24-1
clone size: NA
D gene: NA

CDR3 DNA: TGTGCCAGCAGACCGAGAGACAGGGGATCTCCTGAAGCTTTCTTT
CDR3 protein: CASRPRDRGSPEAFF
J gene: TRBJ1-1
V gene: TRBV5-4
clone size: once
D gene: TRBD1

CDR3 DNA: TGCGCCAGCAGCACCCTGGTTTTGGGGACAGGGAACACTGAAGCTTTCTTT
CDR3 protein: CASSTLVLGTGNTEAFF
J gene: TRBJ1-1
V gene: TRBV5-1
clone size: NA
D gene: TRBD1

CDR3 DNA: TGTGCCATGGGACAGGCCAACACCGGGGAGCTGTTTTTT
CDR3 protein: CAMGQANTGELFF
J gene: TRBJ2-2
V gene: TRBV12-3/TRBV12-4
clone size: once
D gene: TRBD1

CDR3 DNA: TGTGCCAGCAAGCCAGAACCAGGTTACGAGCAGTACTTC
CDR3 protein: CASKPEPGYEQYF
J gene: TRBJ2-7
V gene: TRBV28
clone size: NA
D gene: NA

CDR3 DNA: TGTGCCTGGAGCACGGACAGGGGAGGCACAGATACGCAGTATTTT
CDR3 protein: CAWSTDRGGTDTQYF
J gene: TRBJ2-3
V gene: TRBV30
clone size: NA
D gene: TRBD1

CDR3 DNA: TGTGCCAGCAGGGCCGTGGGCGAGACCCAGTACTTC
CDR3 protein: CASRAVGETQYF
J gene: TRBJ2-5
V gene: TRBV2
clone size: once
D gene: NA

CDR3 DNA: TGTGCCAGCAGTTTGTGGGGACAGGGCAATGAGCAGTTCTTC
CDR3 protein: CASSLWGQGNEQFF
J gene: TRBJ2-1
V gene: TRBV27
clone size: NA
D gene: TRBD1

CDR3 DNA: TGTGCCAGCTCACAATCGAGCTGGGGGGATTACGAAAAACTGTTTTTT
CDR3 protein: CASSQSSWGDYEKLFF
J gene: TRBJ1-4
V gene: TRBV18
clone size: NA
D gene: NA

CDR3 DNA: TGTGCCAGCTCACGAGACAGGGGGCTGGAGCAGCCCCAGCATTTT
CDR3 protein: CASSRDRGLEQPQHF
J gene: TRBJ1-5
V gene: TRBV18
clone size: NA
D gene: TRBD1

CDR3 DNA: TGTGCCAGCAGCGGACAGGGTTTAAGCTCCTATAATTCACCCCTCCACTTT
CDR3 protein: CASSGQGLSSYNSPLHF
J gene: TRBJ1-6
V gene: TRBV2
clone size: NA
D gene: TRBD1

CDR3 DNA: TGTGCCAGCAGCTTACCCAAACGGGGGGCCATAGCCAAAAACATTCAGTACTTC
CDR3 protein: CASSLPKRGAIAKNIQYF
J gene: TRBJ2-4
V gene: TRBV11-3
clone size: NA
D gene: NA

CDR3 DNA: TGTGCCAGCTCACCAGGACAGGGGTCCTACGAGCAGTACTTC
CDR3 protein: CASSPGQGSYEQYF
J gene: TRBJ2-7
V gene: TRBV18
clone size: NA
D gene: TRBD1

CDR3 DNA: TGTGCCAGCTCATCGACAGGATCGGACACTGAAGCTTTCTTT
CDR3 protein: CASSSTGSDTEAFF
J gene: TRBJ1-1
V gene: TRBV18
clone size: once
D gene: NA

CDR3 DNA: TGTGCCAGCAGTTTGACCGGAGGTGATAATGAAAAACTGTTTTTT
CDR3 protein: CASSLTGGDNEKLFF
J gene: TRBJ1-4
V gene: TRBV6-2/TRBV6-3
clone size: NA
D gene: NA

CDR3 DNA: TGTGCCAGCAGCTTAGGGCGGGGGAACACCGGGGAGCTGTTTTTT
CDR3 protein: CASSLGRGNTGELFF
J gene: TRBJ2-2
V gene: TRBV7-2
clone size: NA
D gene: NA

CDR3 DNA: TGTGCCAGCTCACCCCAAAGACTAGCGGTCCAAGAGACCCAGTACTTC
CDR3 protein: CASSPQRLAVQETQYF
J gene: TRBJ2-5
V gene: TRBV18
clone size: NA
D gene: TRBD2

CDR3 DNA: TGTGCCAGCAGCTTAGAAGTAGCGGGAGTCGGACGGTTCTTC
CDR3 protein: CASSLEVAGVGRFF
J gene: TRBJ2-1
V gene: TRBV11-1
clone size: NA
D gene: TRBD2

CDR3 DNA: TGTGCCAGCAGCGCCGATACCGGGACAGATTCCTACGAGCAGTACTTC
CDR3 protein: CASSADTGTDSYEQYF
J gene: TRBJ2-7
V gene: TRBV7-9
clone size: NA
D gene: TRBD1

CDR3 DNA: TGTGCCAGCAGTGACGAGGTGAACACTGAAGCTTTCTTT
CDR3 protein: CASSDEVNTEAFF
J gene: TRBJ1-1
V gene: TRBV2
clone size: once
D gene: NA

CDR3 DNA: TGCGCCAGCAGAGACACCTGGACAGGGAGGGATCAGCCCCAGCATTTT
CDR3 protein: CASRDTWTGRDQPQHF
J gene: TRBJ1-5
V gene: TRBV10-2
clone size: NA
D gene: TRBD1